This T cell receptor (beta chain) derives from a study of control samples from healthy donors and cancer patients. Sequenced by immunoSEQ multiplex PCR; TCRdb stores in-frame clones only, minus some. The sample lists more than 65,000 clones, around 90% occurring once. The CDR3 extends over 15 amino acids. Germline CDR1 is MDHEN and CDR2 is SYDVKM. Trimming took 5 bases from V and 1 from J, leaving 14 bases between them. Specimen: PBMCs. The chain links TRBV28 to TRBJ1-2, with D possibly being TRBD1 (6 bases). This clonotype originated in a woman in her sixties with head and neck cancer. The CDR3 here is CASSPGDWVNYGYTF. CDR3 in DNA: TGTGCCAGCAGTCCAGGGGATTGGGTTAACTATGGCTACACCTTC.